This T cell receptor (beta chain) derives from a study of beta chain features in type 1 diabetes. Study observations and caveats: Sequencing from cDNA could over-represent high-TCR-expressing cells. For patients and controls alike, PCR might favor shorter templates to the same degree. TCRB CDR3s from Type 1 diabetes patients were moderately but significantly shorter in all four CD4+ subsets. Within the patient group, naive, central memory and Treg TCRB repertoires appeared more similar to each other than within healthy donors.

The investigators reverse transcribed all of the isolated RNA, so they sequenced expressed TCRB transcripts. Data came from immunoSEQ multiplex PCR; TCRdb stores just in-frame clones and leaves some out. Of hundreds of thousands of clones listed, more than 9% were seen once; the top ten hold approximately 0.03%. This clone turned up a few times. The antigen is unknown. The CDR3 covers 13 residues. Germline assignment: CDR1 MNHEY and CDR2 SVGAGI. V trimming: 6 bases; J trimming: 9 bases; junction bases outside the gene matches: 7. This receptor was taken from a young woman in good health. The J gene is TRBJ1-5, the V gene TRBV6-5; TRBD1 aligns across 8 bases. Specimen: naive CD4+ T cells from blood. CDR3 protein: CASRTAGQGPQHF. DNA of the CDR3: TGTGCCAGCAGGACAGCTGGACAGGGGCCCCAGCATTTT.